Reported below is one T cell receptor (beta chain). No antigen is known for it. Per-base quality was not reported, and no clone a single base away is much larger than it. This entry is derived from a study of tumor-infiltrating lymphocytes in primary liver carcinoma (dated by TCRdb to about 2017). For context, the study as a whole: Four or five patients with histopathologically diagnosed primary liver carcinoma underwent surgical resection in China between late 2015 and March 2016. Roughly 3.65 to 7.5 million productive TCRbeta reads were obtained per sample, and no significant difference in read depth was found between tissue types. The study combined TCRbeta repertoire sequencing, expression microarrays and whole-exome sequencing across five regions of each liver tumor, with adjacent normal tissue and blood. Hepatocellular carcinoma (four) or combined HCC and intrahepatic cholangiocarcinoma (one) was present in the five patients, who were three men and two women aged 30 to 69 years. High reproducibility was observed for the technical replicate repertoires, with mean shared-clone rates approximately 0.9 and correlation coefficients above 0.95. The five patients had tumors of stage T1-T3 N0M0, with maximum diameters ranging from roughly 4.2 to 11 cm. TCRbeta repertoire sequencing covered 35 specimens from 5 patients: about 25 tumor regions, 5 adjacent noncancerous liver tissues and 5 peripheral blood samples.

TRIzol reagent was used to extract blood RNA from unsorted whole blood, while the DNeasy Blood & Tissue kit provided the germline DNA. Chronic HBV infection was present in the patients, and the patients were treatment-naive at sampling. Four milliliters of peripheral blood were collected into K2EDTA tubes before surgery. Overall study outcomes, separate from this receptor: Compared with blood, tumors had a significantly larger share of the repertoire taken up by the top 250 clones (p = 0.039). Comparison of CD4+ and CD8+ T cell repertoires was precluded by the use of bulk unsorted samples. Because sequencing covered only the TCR beta chain and unpaired alpha chains were not captured, true repertoire diversity is likely underestimated. Only 4 or 5 patients were included in the study, and the authors note that the findings should be validated in a larger study. Repertoire overlap was found to be higher between tumor regions (mean approximately 35%) than between tumor-adjacent (roughly 17%) or tumor-blood (around 15%) pairs, consistent with antigen-driven expansion.

The V end gives up 2 bases and the J end 5 bases, leaving 8 bases in the junction not matched to a gene. From its cysteine to its phenylalanine, the CDR3 spans 15 amino acids. The read is trimmed to its CDR3 DNA, 45 bases read in frame from base 1. A constant-region primer and ProtoScript II reverse transcriptase were used to reverse-transcribe TCRbeta-specific cDNA from around 540 ng total RNA. Three nested multiplex PCR rounds, following a slightly modified ARM-PCR procedure, were used to build the TCRbeta libraries. Each of the first two PCR rounds ran for approximately 10 cycles using multiplex TRBV1-TRBV30 forward primers together with a Cbeta reverse primer. Sample barcodes and Illumina adapters were added in a final 25-cycle PCR using Deep VentR polymerase. Amplicons of 200-500 bp were gel-purified with a QIAquick gel extraction kit before sequencing. An Illumina HiSeq 2500 was used to sequence the TCRbeta amplicons, generating 250-bp paired-end reads. In the authors' own workflow: Trimmomatic v0.33 was used to quality-trim the reads, and FLASH v1.2.11 was used to merge paired reads so that full CDR3 sequences could be recovered. V, D and J germline segments were assigned to the rearranged TCRbeta sequences using MiGEC v1.2.1b. Clonotype statistics, along with Shannon-Wiener diversity indices, were calculated using VDJtools v1.0.0. To reduce sampling bias, subsequent analyses other than the diversity analysis used only the 250 most abundant clonotypes in each sample. TCRdb passed the public sequencing reads through fastp at Q25 and MiXCR, retaining productive beta sequences. For every CDR3 protein sequence, its rows merge into one entry that carries the most common genes and DNA. TCRdb assigned the V and J calls; the authors' analysis was not used. In this sample the table shows about 320,000 distinct CDR3 sequences, approximately 60% of which occur a single time. More than 8.5% of the sample lies in the top ten.

Recombination joined TRBV12-3 or TRBV12-4 with TRBJ2-7, and 8 junction bases match TRBD2. The sample comprised peripheral blood. This clonotype was obtained from a middle-aged man with primary liver carcinoma and hepatitis B virus infection. At the DNA level, the sequence is TGTGCCAGCAGTTTAACGGGAGGGGGTGATAACGAGCAGTACTTC. This encodes CASSLTGGGDNEQYF.